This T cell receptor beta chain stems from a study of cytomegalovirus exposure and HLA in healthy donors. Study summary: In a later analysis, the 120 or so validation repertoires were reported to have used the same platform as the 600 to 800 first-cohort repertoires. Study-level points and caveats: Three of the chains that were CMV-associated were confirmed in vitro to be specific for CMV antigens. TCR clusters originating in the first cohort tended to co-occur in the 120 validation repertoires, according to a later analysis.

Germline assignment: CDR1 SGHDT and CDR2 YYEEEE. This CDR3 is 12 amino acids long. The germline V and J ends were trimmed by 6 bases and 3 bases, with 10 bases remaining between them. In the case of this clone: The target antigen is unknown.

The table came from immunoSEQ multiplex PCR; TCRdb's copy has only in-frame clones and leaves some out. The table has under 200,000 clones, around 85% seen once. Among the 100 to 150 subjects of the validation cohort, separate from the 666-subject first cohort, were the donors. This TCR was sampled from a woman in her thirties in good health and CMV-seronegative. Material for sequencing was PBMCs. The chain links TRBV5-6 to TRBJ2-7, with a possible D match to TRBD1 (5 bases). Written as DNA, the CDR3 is TGTGCCAGCAAATTACAGGACTACGAGCAGTACTTC. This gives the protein CASKLQDYEQYF.